This TCR beta chain was profiled in a study of Ad26.COV2.S vaccination and SARS-CoV-2 variants. About the study: The Ad26.COV2.S arm of the COV1001 trial was where the donor was placed. Donor got 5x10^10 or 1x10^11 viral particles of Ad26.COV2.S. Points from the study as a whole: Researchers reported similar non-spike TCR breadth in vaccine and placebo recipients.

TCRdb keeps only in-frame clones here, not all; method: immunoSEQ multiplex PCR. Of some 640,000 clones detected, around 92% appear once; the ten largest clones hold about 1.5%. CDR3 size: 12 residues. V was clipped by 5 bases and J by 8 bases, with 9 bases between them. A remark on this clone: Its antigen remains unidentified.

Treatment denoted: roughly 20 received Ad26.COV2.S at low or high dose, single or two shots; several received placebo; per-sample allocation not given. Material that was analyzed had been drawn on day 63 after the first vaccine or placebo injection. Donation was by an adult aged 18-55 years who was in Boston. The receptor was isolated from a person aged 18-60 years who received the Ad26.COV2.S COVID-19 vaccine or a placebo. The V gene is TRBV12-3 or TRBV12-4, the J gene TRBJ2-2; D is unresolved. The sample in question was peripheral blood, obtained in a trial of Ad26.COV2.S vaccine versus placebo. CDR3 sequence (DNA): TGTGCCAGCAGTCCGGATGTTGGGGAGCTGTTTTTT. Translation gives CASSPDVGELFF.